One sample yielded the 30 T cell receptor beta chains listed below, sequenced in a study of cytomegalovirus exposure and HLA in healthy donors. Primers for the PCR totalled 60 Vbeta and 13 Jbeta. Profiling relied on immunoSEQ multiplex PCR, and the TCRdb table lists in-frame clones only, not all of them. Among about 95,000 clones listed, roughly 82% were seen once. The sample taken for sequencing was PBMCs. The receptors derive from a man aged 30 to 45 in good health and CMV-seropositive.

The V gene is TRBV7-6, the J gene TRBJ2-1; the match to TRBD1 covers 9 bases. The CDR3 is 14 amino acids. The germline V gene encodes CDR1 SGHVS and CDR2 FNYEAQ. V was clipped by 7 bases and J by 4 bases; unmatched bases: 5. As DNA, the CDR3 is TGTGCCAGCATCTCCGGACAGGGGTACAATGAGCAGTTCTTC. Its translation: CASISGQGYNEQFF.

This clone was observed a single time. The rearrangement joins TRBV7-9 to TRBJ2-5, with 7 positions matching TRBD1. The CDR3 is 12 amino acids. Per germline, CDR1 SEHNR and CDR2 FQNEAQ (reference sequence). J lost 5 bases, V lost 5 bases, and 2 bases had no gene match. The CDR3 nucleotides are TGTGCCAGCAGCACAGGGGCGGAGACCCAGTACTTC. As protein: CASSTGAETQYF.

This chain's CDR3 is CASSNRGAGNTIYF. Here the CDR3 DNA reads TGTGCCAGCAGTAACAGGGGGGCTGGAAACACCATATATTTT. The chain combines TRBV28 with TRBJ1-3; 8 bases are a match to TRBD1. V trimming: 5 bases; J trimming: 2 bases; junction bases outside the gene matches: 2. The CDR3 has 14 residues. The V gene's germline CDR1 is MDHEN and CDR2 SYDVKM.

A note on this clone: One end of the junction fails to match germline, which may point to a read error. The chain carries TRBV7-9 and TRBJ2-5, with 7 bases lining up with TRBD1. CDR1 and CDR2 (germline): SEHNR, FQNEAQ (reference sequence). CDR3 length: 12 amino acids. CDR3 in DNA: TGTTCCAGCAGTCCAGGGGGTGAGACCCAGTACTTC. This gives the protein CSSSPGGETQYF.

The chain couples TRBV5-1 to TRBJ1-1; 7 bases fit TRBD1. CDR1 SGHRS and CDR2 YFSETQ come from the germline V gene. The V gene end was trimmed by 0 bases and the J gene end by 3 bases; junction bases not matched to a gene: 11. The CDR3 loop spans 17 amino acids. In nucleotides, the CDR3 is TGCGCCAGCAGCTTGGCCAGGGGGGCAGAGGGGGACACTGAAGCTTTCTTT. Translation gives CASSLARGAEGDTEAFF.

The CDR3 nucleotides read TGTGCCAGCAGTTTATATAGGGGGACTAATGAAAAACTGTTTTTT. It is translated as CASSLYRGTNEKLFF. The chain carries TRBV28 and TRBJ1-4; D is possibly TRBD1 (6 bases). CDR1 and CDR2 (germline): MDHEN, SYDVKM. The CDR3 consists of 15 residues. V shed 1 base and J shed 2 bases, with 8 bases lying between them.

The CDR3 protein is CASSYSELLHEKLFF. The CDR3 region has the DNA TGTGCCAGCAGTTACTCCGAACTTCTCCATGAAAAACTGTTTTTT. The genes are TRBV6-5 and TRBJ1-4; no reliable D call. Trimming stripped 0 bases from V and 6 bases from J, with 11 bases between. CDR3 length: 15 residues. From germline, CDR1 is MNHEY and CDR2 SVGAGI.

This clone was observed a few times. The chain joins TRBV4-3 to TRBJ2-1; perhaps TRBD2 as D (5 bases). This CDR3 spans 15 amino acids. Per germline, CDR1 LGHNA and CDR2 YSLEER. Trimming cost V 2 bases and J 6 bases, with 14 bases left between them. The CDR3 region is CASSQTGIRGNEQFF. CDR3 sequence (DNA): TGCGCCAGCAGCCAAACCGGGATTAGAGGCAATGAGCAGTTCTTC.

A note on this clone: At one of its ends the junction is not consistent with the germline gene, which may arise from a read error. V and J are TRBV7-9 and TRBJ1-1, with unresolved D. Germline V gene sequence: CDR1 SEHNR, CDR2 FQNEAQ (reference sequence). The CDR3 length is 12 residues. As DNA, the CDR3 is TGTTCCAGCAGCATCCGGGACACTGAAGCTTTCTTT. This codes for CSSSIRDTEAFF.

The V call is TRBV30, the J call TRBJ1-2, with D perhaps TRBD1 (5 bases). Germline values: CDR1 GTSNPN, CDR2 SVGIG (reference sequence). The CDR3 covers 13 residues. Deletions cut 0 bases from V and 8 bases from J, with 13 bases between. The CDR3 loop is CAWSVLPGRGYTF. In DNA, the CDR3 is TGTGCCTGGAGTGTACTGCCAGGGCGCGGCTACACCTTC.

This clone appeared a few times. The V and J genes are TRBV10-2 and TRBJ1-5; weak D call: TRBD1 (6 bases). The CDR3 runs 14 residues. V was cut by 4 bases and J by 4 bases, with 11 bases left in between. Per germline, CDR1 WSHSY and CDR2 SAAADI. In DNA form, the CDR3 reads TGCGCCAGCAGTGGAGACAGGAGAAATCAGCCCCAGCATTTT. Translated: CASSGDRRNQPQHF.

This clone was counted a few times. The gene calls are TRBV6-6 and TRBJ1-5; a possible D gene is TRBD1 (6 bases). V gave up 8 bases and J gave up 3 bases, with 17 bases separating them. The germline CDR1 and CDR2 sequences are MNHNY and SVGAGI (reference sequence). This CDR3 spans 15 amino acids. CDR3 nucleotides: TGTGCCAGCTGTTGGACAGTCGGGGACAATCAGCCCCAGCATTTT. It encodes CASCWTVGDNQPQHF.

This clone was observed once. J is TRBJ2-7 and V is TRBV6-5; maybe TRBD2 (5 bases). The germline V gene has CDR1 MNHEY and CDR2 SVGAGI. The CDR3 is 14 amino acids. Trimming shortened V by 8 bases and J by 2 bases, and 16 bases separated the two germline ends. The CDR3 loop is CASYFRQAAYEQYF. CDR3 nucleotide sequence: TGTGCCAGCTATTTCCGCCAAGCGGCCTACGAGCAGTACTTC.

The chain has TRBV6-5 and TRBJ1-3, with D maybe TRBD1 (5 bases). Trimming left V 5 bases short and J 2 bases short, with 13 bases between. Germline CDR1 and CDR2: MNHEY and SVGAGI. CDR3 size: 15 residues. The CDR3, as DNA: TGTGCCAGCAGTAGGAGGGCGGGGGCTGGAAACACCATATATTTT. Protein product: CASSRRAGAGNTIYF.

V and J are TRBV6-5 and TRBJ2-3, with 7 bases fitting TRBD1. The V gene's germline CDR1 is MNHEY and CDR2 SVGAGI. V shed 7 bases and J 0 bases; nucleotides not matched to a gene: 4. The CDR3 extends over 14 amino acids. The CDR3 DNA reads TGTGCCAGCATGAGACAGGGAAGCACAGATACGCAGTATTTT. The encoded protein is CASMRQGSTDTQYF.

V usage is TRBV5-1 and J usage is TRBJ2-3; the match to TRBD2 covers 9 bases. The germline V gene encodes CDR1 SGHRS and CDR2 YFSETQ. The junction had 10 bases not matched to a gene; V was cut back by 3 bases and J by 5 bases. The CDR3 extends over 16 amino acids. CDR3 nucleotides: TGCGCCAGCAGCTCGACTCGCGGGAGGGCCATAGATACGCAGTATTTT. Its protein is CASSSTRGRAIDTQYF.

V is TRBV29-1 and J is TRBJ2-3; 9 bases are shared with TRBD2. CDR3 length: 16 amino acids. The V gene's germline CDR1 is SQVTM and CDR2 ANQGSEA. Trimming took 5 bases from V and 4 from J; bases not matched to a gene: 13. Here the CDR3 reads CSVTVGGRARSDTQYF. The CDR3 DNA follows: TGCAGCGTTACCGTCGGCGGGAGGGCCCGGTCAGATACGCAGTATTTT.

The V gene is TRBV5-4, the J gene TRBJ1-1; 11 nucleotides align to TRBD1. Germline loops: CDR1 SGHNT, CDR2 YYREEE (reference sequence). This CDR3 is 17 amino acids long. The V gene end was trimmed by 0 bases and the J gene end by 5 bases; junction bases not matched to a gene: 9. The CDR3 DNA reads TGTGCCAGCAGCTTGGGGAGGACAGGGGGCGAAAAAACTGAAGCTTTCTTT. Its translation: CASSLGRTGGEKTEAFF.

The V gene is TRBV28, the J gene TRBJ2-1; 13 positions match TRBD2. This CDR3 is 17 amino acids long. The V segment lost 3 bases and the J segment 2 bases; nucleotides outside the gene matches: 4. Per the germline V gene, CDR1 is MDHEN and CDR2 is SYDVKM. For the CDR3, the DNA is TGTGCCAGCAGTTTCCGGACTAGCGGGAGTGCCTACAATGAGCAGTTCTTC. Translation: CASSFRTSGSAYNEQFF.

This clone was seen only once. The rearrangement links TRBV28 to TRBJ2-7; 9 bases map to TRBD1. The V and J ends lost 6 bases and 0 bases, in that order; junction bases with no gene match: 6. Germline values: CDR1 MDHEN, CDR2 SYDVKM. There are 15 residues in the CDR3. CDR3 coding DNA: TGTGCCAGCAGAAGACAGGGGGTCGGCTCCTACGAGCAGTACTTC. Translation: CASRRQGVGSYEQYF.

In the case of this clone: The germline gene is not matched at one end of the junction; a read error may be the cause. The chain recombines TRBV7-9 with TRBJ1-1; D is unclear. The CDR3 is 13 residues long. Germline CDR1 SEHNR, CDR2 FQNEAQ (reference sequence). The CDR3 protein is CSSSSGWNTEAFF. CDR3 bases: TGTTCCAGCAGCTCGGGATGGAACACTGAAGCTTTCTTT.

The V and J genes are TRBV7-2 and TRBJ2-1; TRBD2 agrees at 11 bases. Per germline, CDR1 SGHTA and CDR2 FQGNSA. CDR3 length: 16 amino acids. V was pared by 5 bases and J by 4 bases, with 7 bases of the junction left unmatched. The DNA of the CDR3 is TGTGCCAGCAGCGGCACCGGGACTAGCGGTTACAATGAGCAGTTCTTC. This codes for CASSGTGTSGYNEQFF.

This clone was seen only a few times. For the CDR3, the DNA is TGTGCCAGCAGCTCCCGAACGACAGGGGGCGCTTACGAGCAGTACTTC. It codes for CASSSRTTGGAYEQYF. V and J are TRBV5-6 and TRBJ2-7; 10 nucleotides match TRBD1. The germline V gene encodes CDR1 SGHDT and CDR2 YYEEEE. Trimming removed 3 bases from V and 4 bases from J; junction bases left unmatched: 10. The CDR3 consists of 16 residues.

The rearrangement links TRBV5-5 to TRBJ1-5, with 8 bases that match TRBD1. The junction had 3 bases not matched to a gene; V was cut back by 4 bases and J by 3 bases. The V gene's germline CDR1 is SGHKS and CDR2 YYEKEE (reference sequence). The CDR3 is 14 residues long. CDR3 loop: CASSVDRVNQPQHF. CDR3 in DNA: TGTGCCAGCAGCGTGGACAGGGTCAATCAGCCCCAGCATTTT.

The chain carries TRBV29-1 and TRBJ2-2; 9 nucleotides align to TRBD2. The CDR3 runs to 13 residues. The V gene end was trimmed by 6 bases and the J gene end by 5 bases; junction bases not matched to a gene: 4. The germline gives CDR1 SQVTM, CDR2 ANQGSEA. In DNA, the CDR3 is TGCAGCGTCGGGACTAGCAAGACCGGGGAGCTGTTTTTT. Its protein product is CSVGTSKTGELFF.

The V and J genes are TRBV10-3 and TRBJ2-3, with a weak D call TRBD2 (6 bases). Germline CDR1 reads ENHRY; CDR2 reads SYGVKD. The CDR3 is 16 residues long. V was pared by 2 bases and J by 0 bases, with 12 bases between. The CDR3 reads CAISELSGSSTDTQYF. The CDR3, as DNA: TGTGCCATCAGTGAGCTTAGCGGCTCTAGCACAGATACGCAGTATTTT.

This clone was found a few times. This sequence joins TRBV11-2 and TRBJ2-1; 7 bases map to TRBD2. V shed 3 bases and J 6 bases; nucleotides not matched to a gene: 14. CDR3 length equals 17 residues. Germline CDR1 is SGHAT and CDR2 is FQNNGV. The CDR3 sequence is CASSFRYEGGPGNEQFF. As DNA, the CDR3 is TGTGCCAGCAGCTTCCGATATGAGGGAGGGCCGGGCAATGAGCAGTTCTTC.

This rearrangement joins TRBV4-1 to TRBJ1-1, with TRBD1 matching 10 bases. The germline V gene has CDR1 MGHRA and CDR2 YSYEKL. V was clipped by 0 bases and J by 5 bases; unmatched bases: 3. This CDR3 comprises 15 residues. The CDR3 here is CASSQDPGQGTEAFF. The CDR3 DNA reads TGCGCCAGCAGCCAAGATCCGGGACAGGGGACTGAAGCTTTCTTT.

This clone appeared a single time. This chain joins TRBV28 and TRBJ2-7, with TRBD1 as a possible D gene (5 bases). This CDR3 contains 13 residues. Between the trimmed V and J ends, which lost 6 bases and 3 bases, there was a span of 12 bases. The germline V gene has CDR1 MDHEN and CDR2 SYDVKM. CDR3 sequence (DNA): TGTGCCAGCAGACAGGCGCACGGCTACGAGCAGTACTTC. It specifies CASRQAHGYEQYF.

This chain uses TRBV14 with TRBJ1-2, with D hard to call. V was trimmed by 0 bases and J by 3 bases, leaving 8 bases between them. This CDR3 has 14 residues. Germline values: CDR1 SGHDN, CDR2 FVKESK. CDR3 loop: CASSQEATYYGYTF. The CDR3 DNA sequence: TGTGCCAGCAGCCAAGAAGCTACGTACTATGGCTACACCTTC.